These 30 T cell receptor beta chains share one sample of origin, sequenced in a study of shared clonotypes between healthy human individuals (TCRdb year 2020). Library creation used the immunoSEQ multiplex PCR assay. Not all clones reach the TCRdb copy of this immuneACCESS table, which keeps in-frame sequences only. Checked studies attribute under half of the gap to unresolved V genes and leave the rest unexplained. This sample has about 480,000 clones in its table, and about 75% of those were observed once. The top ten clones comprise approximately 13% of the sample. Material: PBMCs. All receptors come from a woman aged 40 to 55 in good health. Some clones in this sample may be carry-over from other donors' samples.

The chain joins TRBV11-2 to TRBJ1-1; D not resolved. The V gene lost 0 bases and the J gene lost 5 bases, with 7 bases spanning the gap. The germline V gene encodes CDR1 SGHAT and CDR2 FQNNGV. The CDR3 spans 13 residues. Here the CDR3 DNA reads TGTGCCAGCAGCTTAGAGAGCCTTACTGAAGCTTTCTTT. Amino acid sequence: CASSLESLTEAFF.

The chain couples TRBV5-1 to TRBJ2-7; 9 bases agree with TRBD1. Germline V gives CDR1 SGHRS, CDR2 YFSETQ. V lost 1 base and J lost 4; bases outside the gene matches: 6. This CDR3 is 15 amino acids long. CDR3 region: CASSLTGGEGYEQYF. DNA of the CDR3: TGCGCCAGCAGCTTGACAGGGGGCGAGGGTTACGAGCAGTACTTC.

V is TRBV10-3 and J is TRBJ1-1; tentatively, D is TRBD1 (6 bases). The CDR3 consists of 15 residues. CDR1 is ENHRY, CDR2 SYGVKD, per germline. The V and J ends lost 0 bases and 6 bases respectively, with 14 bases between them. This CDR3 reads CAISESRAGVAEAFF. The CDR3 DNA reads TGTGCCATCAGTGAGTCTAGGGCAGGGGTGGCTGAAGCTTTCTTT.

The CDR3 DNA reads TGTGCCAGCAGCTTAGGGGGACTAGCGGGCACGGCCCAGTACTTC. As protein: CASSLGGLAGTAQYF. The rearrangement links TRBV11-2 to TRBJ2-5; 12 bases map to TRBD2. The germline V gene has CDR1 SGHAT and CDR2 FQNNGV. This CDR3 region has 15 residues. The V gene end was trimmed by 1 base and the J gene end by 9 bases; junction bases not matched to a gene: 6.

V usage is TRBV28 and J usage is TRBJ1-2; D may be TRBD1 (5 bases). V lost 2 bases to trimming and J lost 5 bases, with 18 bases between them. From germline, CDR1 is MDHEN and CDR2 SYDVKM. This CDR3 region has 16 residues. This chain's CDR3 is CASSLAPGRGGYGYTF. The CDR3 DNA reads as TGTGCCAGCAGTTTAGCCCCGGGTAGGGGAGGATATGGCTACACCTTC.

This clone was observed many times. The chain uses TRBV5-5 and TRBJ1-1; TRBD1 is a possible D gene (6 bases). Germline CDR1 reads SGHKS; CDR2 reads YYEKEE (reference sequence). The CDR3 is 14 amino acids. The germline V and J ends were trimmed by 0 bases and 4 bases, with 10 bases remaining between them. CDR3 loop: CASSLVGQTTEAFF. CDR3 DNA: TGTGCCAGCAGCTTGGTAGGACAGACCACTGAAGCTTTCTTT.

This clone was seen ten or more times. The chain joins TRBV7-6 to TRBJ2-2; 7 positions match TRBD2. The CDR3 is made up of 15 amino acids. CDR1 and CDR2 (germline): SGHVS, FNYEAQ. Trimming cost V 11 bases and J 4 bases; bases outside gene matches: 13. The CDR3 coding sequence is TGTGCCGTATTTCCTAGCGGCTCGGGCACCGGGGAGCTGTTTTTT. Amino acid sequence: CAVFPSGSGTGELFF.

The chain recombines TRBV28 with TRBJ2-5; a weak D match, TRBD2 (7 bases). Trimming shortened V by 6 bases and J by 4 bases, and 18 bases separated the two germline ends. Looked up from germline, CDR1 is MDHEN and CDR2 is SYDVKM. CDR3 length: 15 residues. CDR3 region: CASSRLGGAGETQYF. CDR3 sequence (DNA): TGTGCCAGCAGCCGCTTAGGGGGGGCGGGAGAGACCCAGTACTTC.

There are many counts of this clone. The chain uses TRBV19 and TRBJ2-7; D remains ambiguous. Trimming removed 5 bases at V and 2 bases at J, with 13 bases between. The CDR3 is 14 residues long. CDR1 and CDR2 from the germline V gene are LNHDA and SQIVND (reference sequence). The CDR3 DNA reads TGTGCCAGTAGTCGCGGTACAGTTACCTACGAGCAGTACTTC. Translated, it gives CASSRGTVTYEQYF.

This clone was counted a few times. This sequence joins TRBV27 and TRBJ1-2; TRBD1 agrees at 12 bases. V trimming: 2 bases; J trimming: 4 bases; junction bases outside the gene matches: 11. Germline CDR1 is MNHEY and CDR2 is SMNVEV (reference sequence). This CDR3 region has 18 residues. The CDR3 bases are TGTGCCAGCAGTTTAATCGGGACAGGGGGCGCAGGTTCCTATGGCTACACCTTC. It codes for CASSLIGTGGAGSYGYTF.

The gene calls are TRBV15 and TRBJ2-2; 7 nucleotides align to TRBD1. Germline CDR1 LNHNV, CDR2 YYDKDF (reference sequence). V lost 1 base to trimming and J lost 7 bases; unmatched junction nucleotides: 3. The CDR3 consists of 14 residues. For the CDR3, the DNA is TGTGCCACCAGCAGAGCGACAGGGTACGGGGAGCTGTTTTTT. Residues: CATSRATGYGELFF.

The rearrangement uses TRBV5-4 and TRBJ2-5; D perhaps matches TRBD2 (6 bases). Germline-derived CDR1 and CDR2 are SGHNT and YYREEE (reference sequence). Trimming shortened V by 4 bases and J by 5 bases, and 15 bases separated the two germline ends. The CDR3 runs 14 residues. The CDR3 spells CASSSKGGEETQYF. DNA for the CDR3: TGTGCCAGCAGCAGTAAGGGCGGGGAGGAGACCCAGTACTTC. The full variable domain, completed using reference TRBV5-4 and TRBJ2-5, is ETGVTQSPTHLIKTRGQQVTLRCSSQSGHNTVSWYQQALGQGPQFIFQYYREEENGRGNFPPRFSGLQFPNYSSELNVNALELDDSALYLCASSSKGGEETQYFGPGTRLLVL.

The chain is built from TRBV7-2 and TRBJ1-1, with no clear D. V was pared by 1 base and J by 7 bases, with 13 bases between. From germline, CDR1 is SGHTA and CDR2 FQGNSA. The CDR3 covers 14 residues. CDR3 DNA: TGTGCCAGCAGCTTAGATGGCGCCAAAGGTGAAGCTTTCTTT. Translating it yields CASSLDGAKGEAFF. Full variable domain (rest looked up from reference TRBV7-2 and TRBJ1-1): GAGVSQSPSNKVTEKGKDVELRCDPISGHTALYWYRQSLGQGLEFLIYFQGNSAPDKSGLPSDRFSAERTGGSVSTLTIQRTQQEDSAVYLCASSLDGAKGEAFFGQGTRLTVV.

CDR3 in DNA: TGCGCCAGCAGGACACCGGGACTAGGAACCGGGGAGCTGTTTTTT. Translation: CASRTPGLGTGELFF. The chain recombines TRBV4-1 with TRBJ2-2, with 8 positions matching TRBD2. The CDR3 has 15 residues. V shed 6 bases, J shed 5 bases, and the junction held 8 bases outside the gene matches. Germline CDR1 reads MGHRA; CDR2 reads YSYEKL.

The rearrangement links TRBV27 to TRBJ2-4, with a tentative D call TRBD2 (5 bases). The germline CDR1 and CDR2 sequences are MNHEY and SMNVEV (reference sequence). The CDR3 runs 14 residues. With 2 bases removed from V and 6 bases from J, the gap between germline ends came to 11 bases. CDR3 sequence (DNA): TGTGCCAGCAGTTTAGGGAGTAGAGGAAACATTCAGTACTTC. Its translation is CASSLGSRGNIQYF.

The chain combines TRBV21-1 with TRBJ2-3; the table's D call, TRBD2, has no DNA check behind it. TRBV21-1 is assigned pseudogene status. The CDR3 contains 13 residues. The CDR3 here is CASSTNSADTQYF. In nucleotides, the CDR3 is TGTGCCAGCAGCACTAATTCGGCAGATACGCAGTATTTT.

For the CDR3, the DNA is TGTGCCAGCAGCGATTACAGGAACACTGAAGCTTTCTTT. It encodes CASSDYRNTEAFF. The rearrangement links TRBV5-6 to TRBJ1-1; D ambiguous. Germline loops: CDR1 SGHDT, CDR2 YYEEEE. Trimming pared 4 bases from V and 1 base from J, leaving 8 bases between. The CDR3 loop spans 13 amino acids.

This clone turned up a few times. The chain combines TRBV30 with TRBJ1-4; D is unresolved. CDR1 and CDR2 (germline): GTSNPN, SVGIG (reference sequence). The CDR3 totals 13 residues. V dropped 8 bases and J dropped 7 bases, with 17 bases sitting between them. The CDR3 loop reads CAGSKASGEKLFF. The CDR3 coding sequence is TGTGCCGGGTCCAAGGCCAGTGGTGAAAAACTGTTTTTT.

V is TRBV7-8 and J is TRBJ2-4; D may be TRBD2 (5 bases). Trimming took off 1 base at V and 8 bases at J, with 12 bases between the two ends. Germline CDR1 and CDR2: SGHVS and FQNEAQ. CDR3 length: 14 amino acids. The DNA for the CDR3 is TGTGCCAGCAGCTTAGAGTGGACCGGGGACATTCAGTACTTC. It codes for CASSLEWTGDIQYF.

CDR3 region: CAWSPGPPGEKLFF. In nucleotides, the CDR3 is TGTGCCTGGAGTCCGGGACCCCCGGGTGAAAAACTGTTTTTT. The chain recombines TRBV30 with TRBJ1-4, with D possibly being TRBD1 (5 bases). Germline CDR1 and CDR2: GTSNPN and SVGIG (reference sequence). Trimming stripped 2 bases from V and 7 bases from J, with 14 bases between. The CDR3 loop spans 14 amino acids.

The chain recombines TRBV7-2 with TRBJ2-1, with D perhaps matching TRBD2 (6 bases). V was trimmed by 5 bases and J by 3 bases, leaving 11 bases between them. Germline V gene data show CDR1 as SGHTA and CDR2 as FQGNSA. CDR3 size: 14 residues. The DNA for the CDR3 is TGTGCCAGCAGCCCAAGGACTAACTACAATGAGCAGTTCTTC. This translates into CASSPRTNYNEQFF.

V is TRBV7-2 and J is TRBJ2-5; TRBD2 aligns across 11 bases. The ends lost 5 bases at V and 1 base at J; junction bases unmatched: 6. The CDR3 spans 16 residues. Germline V gene data show CDR1 as SGHTA and CDR2 as FQGNSA. CDR3 amino acids: CASSPRLAGFQETQYF. Here the CDR3 DNA reads TGTGCCAGCAGCCCGCGACTAGCGGGATTCCAAGAGACCCAGTACTTC. Looking up the rest from reference TRBV7-2 and TRBJ2-5 gives the full variable domain: GAGVSQSPSNKVTEKGKDVELRCDPISGHTALYWYRQSLGQGLEFLIYFQGNSAPDKSGLPSDRFSAERTGGSVSTLTIQRTQQEDSAVYLCASSPRLAGFQETQYFGPGTRLLVL.

The chain is built from TRBV9 and TRBJ2-1; 16 bases line up with TRBD2. The CDR3 spans 16 residues. Unmatched junction bases numbered 5, after V lost 3 bases and J lost 8 bases. CDR1 is SGDLS and CDR2 is YYNGEE in the germline V gene. The CDR3, as DNA: TGTGCCAGCAGCGCGGGGACTAGCGGGAGGGTCGATGAGCAGTTCTTC. It encodes CASSAGTSGRVDEQFF.

This chain uses TRBV27 with TRBJ1-2; TRBD1 matches at 7 bases. V shed 6 bases, J shed 4 bases, and the junction held 23 bases outside the gene matches. Germline assignment: CDR1 MNHEY and CDR2 SMNVEV (reference sequence). This CDR3 is built from 19 residues. This chain's CDR3 is CASSRGTDWNFVTSYGYTF. The CDR3 bases are TGTGCCAGCAGCCGGGGGACAGATTGGAATTTTGTAACTTCCTATGGCTACACCTTC.

The chain has TRBV30 and TRBJ1-6; D remains ambiguous. The germline CDR1 and CDR2 sequences are GTSNPN and SVGIG (reference sequence). Trimming pared 8 bases from V and 8 bases from J, leaving 22 bases between. CDR3 length equals 15 residues. CDR3 nucleotides: TGTGCCCCCCCCATCCCCCTCAGAAGGGATTCACCCCTCCACTTT. Translated: CAPPIPLRRDSPLHF. The full variable domain, its missing parts supplied by reference TRBV30 and TRBJ1-6, is SQTIHQWPATLVQPVGSPLSLECTVEGTSNPNLYWYRQAAGRGLQLLFYSVGIGQISSEVPQNLSASRPQDRQFILSSKKLLLSDSGFYLCAPPIPLRRDSPLHFGNGTRLTVT.

This rearrangement joins TRBV30 to TRBJ2-1; D remains unclear. CDR1 and CDR2 from the germline V gene are GTSNPN and SVGIG (reference sequence). Between the trimmed V and J ends, which lost 3 bases and 10 bases, there was a span of 16 bases. The CDR3 runs to 13 residues. The CDR3 region is CAWSGRSTSEQFF. The CDR3 nucleotides are TGTGCCTGGAGCGGACGCTCGACGTCGGAGCAGTTCTTC.

The rearrangement uses TRBV27 and TRBJ2-7, with TRBD1 matching over 8 bases. CDR1 and CDR2 (germline): MNHEY, SMNVEV (reference sequence). The CDR3 is made up of 11 amino acids. Unmatched junction bases numbered 1, after V lost 6 bases and J lost 6 bases. The CDR3 DNA reads TGTGCCAGCAGGACAGGGGCCGAGCAGTACTTC. It yields the protein CASRTGAEQYF.

The V and J genes are TRBV4-3 and TRBJ1-5, with D unclear. V lost 0 bases, J lost 4 bases, and 10 bases lay in between. CDR3 size: 15 residues. Germline V lookup: CDR1 LGHNA, CDR2 YSLEER. CDR3 protein: CASSQEYQINQPQHF. The CDR3 bases are TGCGCCAGCAGCCAAGAGTACCAGATTAATCAGCCCCAGCATTTT.

This clone has a single count. The chain has TRBV7-3 and TRBJ2-2; possibly TRBD1 for D (6 bases). Germline V gene sequence: CDR1 SGHTA, CDR2 FQGTGA. CDR3 length: 13 residues. The V gene lost 6 bases and the J gene lost 6 bases, with 11 bases spanning the gap. CDR3 region: CASSSQGSGELFF. In nucleotides, the CDR3 is TGTGCCAGCAGTTCACAGGGATCCGGGGAGCTGTTTTTT.

V usage is TRBV29-1 and J usage is TRBJ2-1; the D call may be TRBD1 or TRBD2 (5 bases each). The CDR3 has 14 residues. The V gene lost 6 bases and the J gene lost 9 bases, with 21 bases spanning the gap. From germline, CDR1 is SQVTM and CDR2 ANQGSEA. CDR3 in amino acids: CSVVRDPTAGEQFF. The CDR3 bases are TGCAGCGTCGTCCGGGACCCCACGGCGGGTGAGCAGTTCTTC.